The present entry profiles one T cell receptor (beta chain) with its context. Its antigen remains unidentified. No base qualities exist here, and no much larger clone lies one base off it. These data are taken from a study of shared clonotypes between healthy human individuals (TCRdb year 2020). As for the study more broadly: A couple of women and a few men aged 18 to 49 years were included in the cohort. To estimate repertoire size and how much clonotype sharing occurs between individuals, the study deeply sequenced the blood TCR repertoires of several healthy adults. To increase sequencing depth and limit assay-specific biases, TCR repertoire library preparation and sequencing were carried out by different laboratories using diverse techniques. Each donor's leukapheresis produced roughly between roughly 0.85 and 9.5 billion PBMCs. Results the study describes overall, beyond this receptor: Pairwise subsampling indicated that sequencing depth was expected to affect the degree of clonotype sharing among donors. Sampling was limited to blood, and TCR repertoires in tissue likely differ from TCR repertoires in blood. The genetic and exposure-history diversity represented was limited by the small number of donors.

TCR CDR3 regions were amplified from genomic DNA by multiplex PCR using the deep immunoSEQ assay. Extracted genomic DNA from each cell subset was distributed evenly across all wells of several immunoSEQ 96-well plates, and each plate was treated as a replicate. For unsorted PBMC, each replicate PCR was loaded with around 300 ng genomic DNA, equivalent to roughly 33,000 T cell genomes. Unsorted PBMC genomic DNA was sequenced across ten immunoSEQ deep assay plates. The purified libraries were quantified using a Qubit 3.0 fluorometer, sized with a Bioanalyzer 2100, and then quantified again using the KAPA Library Quantification kit. Each immunoSEQ 96-well plate was sequenced on its own single-read 150-cycle Illumina NextSeq 550 flow cell. In the source study's methods: Because the immunoSEQ output held only junctional sequences and lacked quality scores, the filtering could not match the filtering applied to full-length reads. To assign V/J genes and CDR3, sequences were annotated against IMGT germline references using PyIR, a Python wrapper for IgBLAST v1.9. Reads were removed for weak V/J assignments (E-value above 1e-6), missing CDR3, stop codons, out-of-frame junctions, or ambiguous translated residues. V3J clonotypes were defined by identical inferred V gene, J gene, and CDR3 amino acid sequence. The percentage overlap between two repertoires was calculated by dividing the number of shared unique clonotypes by the size of the smaller repertoire. Repertoire richness was assessed with RTK rarefaction, the Chao1 estimator, and Recon v2.1 estimates of unobserved clonotypes. TCRdb retrieved this table from immuneACCESS and kept in-frame rearrangements only. Not all clones are present; in checked studies, unresolved V genes account for under half, and no reason is known for the remainder. V and J calls and clone size come straight from that table; D and trimming were deduced from the DNA. A total of hundreds of thousands of clones appear in this sample, roughly 80% of them only once. Clones ranked in the top ten supply more than 10% of the sample.

The donors were healthy, HIV-negative adults who had no recently reported acute infections or vaccinations. Every donor was a Caucasian adult residing in Nashville, Tennessee, USA. For unsorted samples, 100 million or so PBMCs were counted, and genomic DNA was extracted using the QIAamp DNA Blood Mini kit. Blood was obtained by leukapheresis, after which PBMCs were separated by Ficoll-Histopaque density gradient centrifugation and cryopreserved in liquid nitrogen vapor phase. Sequenced sample: PBMCs. The TCR comes from a woman aged 40-49 years in good health. Some clones in this sample may be carry-over from other donors' samples.

The nucleotide sequence reads TGCGCCAGCGGGGGAATTTGGGGAAACTCCTACGAGCAGTACTTC. The resulting protein is CASGGIWGNSYEQYF. The chain is made from TRBV10-1 and TRBJ2-7, with the D call perhaps TRBD1 or TRBD2, as 5 bases match in each case. V and J lose 8 bases and 0 bases, and a span of 17 bases separates them. The CDR3 contains 15 residues, cysteine and phenylalanine counted. The kept DNA is CDR3 alone, 45 bases in frame from the first base. CDR1 and CDR2 are read off the germline V gene (reference sequence) as WNHNN and SYGVQD.